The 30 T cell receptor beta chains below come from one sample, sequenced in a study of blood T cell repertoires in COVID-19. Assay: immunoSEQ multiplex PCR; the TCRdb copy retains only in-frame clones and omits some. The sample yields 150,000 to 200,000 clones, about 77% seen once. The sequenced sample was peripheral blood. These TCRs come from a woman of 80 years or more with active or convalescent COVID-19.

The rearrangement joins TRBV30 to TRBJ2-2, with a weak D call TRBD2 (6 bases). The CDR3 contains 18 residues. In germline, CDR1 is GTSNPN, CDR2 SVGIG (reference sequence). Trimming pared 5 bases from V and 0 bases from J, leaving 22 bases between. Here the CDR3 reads CAWALPGLIEPNTGELFF. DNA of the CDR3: TGTGCCTGGGCACTACCGGGACTTATTGAACCGAACACCGGGGAGCTGTTTTTT.

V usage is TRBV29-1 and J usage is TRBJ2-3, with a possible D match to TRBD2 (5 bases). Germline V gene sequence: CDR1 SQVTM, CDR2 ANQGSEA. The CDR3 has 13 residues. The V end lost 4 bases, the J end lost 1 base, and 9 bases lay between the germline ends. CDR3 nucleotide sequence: TGCAGCGTTGCTACCGGGGGCACAGATACGCAGTATTTT. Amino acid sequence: CSVATGGTDTQYF.

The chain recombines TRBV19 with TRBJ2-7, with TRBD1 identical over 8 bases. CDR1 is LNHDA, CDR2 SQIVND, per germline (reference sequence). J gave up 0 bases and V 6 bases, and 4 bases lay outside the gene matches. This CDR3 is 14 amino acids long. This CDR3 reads CASRTGANSYEQYF. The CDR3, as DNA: TGTGCCAGTAGGACAGGGGCCAACTCCTACGAGCAGTACTTC.

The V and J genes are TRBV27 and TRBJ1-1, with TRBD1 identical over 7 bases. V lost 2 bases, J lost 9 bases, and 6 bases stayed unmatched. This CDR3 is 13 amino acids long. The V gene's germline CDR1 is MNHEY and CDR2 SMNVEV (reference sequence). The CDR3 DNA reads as TGTGCCAGCAGTTTACAGGGGACAGACAAAGCTTTCTTT. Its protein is CASSLQGTDKAFF.

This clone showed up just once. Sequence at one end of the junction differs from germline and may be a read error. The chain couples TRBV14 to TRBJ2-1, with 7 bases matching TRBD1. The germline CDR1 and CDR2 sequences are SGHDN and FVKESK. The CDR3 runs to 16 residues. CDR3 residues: CASNQQRGGPYNEQFF. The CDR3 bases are TGTGCCAGCAACCAACAACGAGGGGGCCCCTACAATGAGCAGTTCTTC.

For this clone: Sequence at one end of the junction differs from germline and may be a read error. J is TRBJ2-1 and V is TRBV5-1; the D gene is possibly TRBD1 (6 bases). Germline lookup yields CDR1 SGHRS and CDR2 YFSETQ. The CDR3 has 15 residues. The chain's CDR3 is CASRLVGGSYNEQFF. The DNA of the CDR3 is TGCGCCAGCAGATTGGTAGGGGGCTCCTACAATGAGCAGTTCTTC.

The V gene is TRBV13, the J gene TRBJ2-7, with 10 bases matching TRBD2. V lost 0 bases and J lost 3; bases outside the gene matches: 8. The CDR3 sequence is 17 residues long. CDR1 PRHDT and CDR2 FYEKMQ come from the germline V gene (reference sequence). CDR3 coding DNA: TGTGCCAGCAGCTTAGGAACCCTAGCGGGGGCCTTCTACGAGCAGTACTTC. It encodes CASSLGTLAGAFYEQYF.

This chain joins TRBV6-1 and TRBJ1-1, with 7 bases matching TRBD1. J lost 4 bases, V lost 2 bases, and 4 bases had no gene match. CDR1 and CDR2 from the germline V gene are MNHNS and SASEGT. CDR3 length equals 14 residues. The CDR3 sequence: CASSEHRGSTEAFF. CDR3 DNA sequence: TGTGCCAGCAGTGAACACAGGGGCTCCACTGAAGCTTTCTTT.

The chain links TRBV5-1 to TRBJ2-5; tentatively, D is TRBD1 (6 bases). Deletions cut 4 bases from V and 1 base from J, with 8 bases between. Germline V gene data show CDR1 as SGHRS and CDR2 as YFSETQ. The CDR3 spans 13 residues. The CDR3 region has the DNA TGCGCCAGCAGCCGGACAGTCCAAGAGACCCAGTACTTC. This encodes CASSRTVQETQYF.

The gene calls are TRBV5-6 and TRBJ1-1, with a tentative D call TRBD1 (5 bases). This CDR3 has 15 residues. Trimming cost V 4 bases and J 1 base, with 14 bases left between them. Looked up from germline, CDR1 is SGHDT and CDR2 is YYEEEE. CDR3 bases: TGTGCCAGCAGCCAACCACAGGTAACGAACACTGAAGCTTTCTTT. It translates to CASSQPQVTNTEAFF.

CDR3 coding DNA: TGTGCCAGCAGTGACCAGGGGTTTGGAAACACCATATATTTT. Amino acids: CASSDQGFGNTIYF. This chain joins TRBV25-1 and TRBJ1-3; D might be TRBD1 (6 bases). Trimming removed 3 bases at V and 3 bases at J, with 9 bases between. The CDR3 is made up of 14 amino acids. CDR1 is MGHDK and CDR2 is SYGVNS in the germline V gene. The full variable domain, with the rest looked up from reference TRBV25-1 and TRBJ1-3, is EADIYQTPRYLVIGTGKKITLECSQTMGHDKMYWYQQDPGMELHLIHYSYGVNSTEKGDLSSESTVSRIRTEHFPLTLESARPSHTSQYLCASSDQGFGNTIYFGEGSWLTVV.

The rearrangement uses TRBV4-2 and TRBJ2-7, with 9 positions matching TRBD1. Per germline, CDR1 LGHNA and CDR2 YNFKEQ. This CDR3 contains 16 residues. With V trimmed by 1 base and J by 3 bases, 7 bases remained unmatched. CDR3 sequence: CASSQGIDRGVYEQYF. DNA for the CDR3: TGTGCCAGCAGCCAAGGGATAGACAGGGGGGTCTACGAGCAGTACTTC.

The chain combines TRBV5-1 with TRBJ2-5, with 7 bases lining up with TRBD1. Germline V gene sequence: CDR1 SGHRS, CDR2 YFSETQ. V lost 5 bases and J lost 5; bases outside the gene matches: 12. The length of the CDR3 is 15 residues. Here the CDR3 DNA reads TGCGCCAGCAGTCCGACAGGGATGAGTCCGGAGACCCAGTACTTC. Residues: CASSPTGMSPETQYF.

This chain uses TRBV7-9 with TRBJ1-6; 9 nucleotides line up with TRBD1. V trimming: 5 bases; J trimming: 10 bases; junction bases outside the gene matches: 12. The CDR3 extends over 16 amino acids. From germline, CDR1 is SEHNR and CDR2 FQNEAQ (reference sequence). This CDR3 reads CASSPRLNRGLSPLHF. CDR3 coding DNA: TGTGCCAGCAGCCCCCGCCTCAACAGGGGGCTCTCACCCCTCCACTTT. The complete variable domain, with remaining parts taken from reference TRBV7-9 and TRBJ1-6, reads DTGVSQNPRHKITKRGQNVTFRCDPISEHNRLYWYRQTLGQGPEFLTYFQNEAQLEKSRLLSDRFSAERPKGSFSTLEIQRTEQGDSAMYLCASSPRLNRGLSPLHFGNGTRLTVT.

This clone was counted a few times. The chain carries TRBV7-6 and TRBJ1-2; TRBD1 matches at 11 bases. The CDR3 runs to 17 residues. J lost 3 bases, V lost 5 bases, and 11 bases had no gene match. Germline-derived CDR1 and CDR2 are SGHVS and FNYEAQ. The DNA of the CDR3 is TGTGCCAGCAGCCAGAGGACAGGGGGCAGAGGGCACTATGGCTACACCTTC. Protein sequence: CASSQRTGGRGHYGYTF.

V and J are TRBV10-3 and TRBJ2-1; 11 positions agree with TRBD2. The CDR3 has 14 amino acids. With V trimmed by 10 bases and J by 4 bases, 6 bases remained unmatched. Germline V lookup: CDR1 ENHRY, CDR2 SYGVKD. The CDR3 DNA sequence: TGTGCCACCTCGACTAGCGGGGTGTACAATGAGCAGTTCTTC. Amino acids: CATSTSGVYNEQFF.

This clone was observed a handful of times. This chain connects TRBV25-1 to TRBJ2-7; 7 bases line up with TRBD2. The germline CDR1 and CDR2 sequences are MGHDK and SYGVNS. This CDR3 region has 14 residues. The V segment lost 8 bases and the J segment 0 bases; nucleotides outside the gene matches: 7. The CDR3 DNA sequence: TGTGCCAGCCGGGAGGCACCCCCCTCCTACGAGCAGTACTTC. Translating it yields CASREAPPSYEQYF.

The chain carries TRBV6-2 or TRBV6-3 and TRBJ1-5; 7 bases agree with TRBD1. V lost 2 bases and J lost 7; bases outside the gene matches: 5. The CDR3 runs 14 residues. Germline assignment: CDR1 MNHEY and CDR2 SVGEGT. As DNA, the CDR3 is TGTGCCAGCAGTTACCCGGGACAGACGCAGCCCCAGCATTTT. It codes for CASSYPGQTQPQHF.

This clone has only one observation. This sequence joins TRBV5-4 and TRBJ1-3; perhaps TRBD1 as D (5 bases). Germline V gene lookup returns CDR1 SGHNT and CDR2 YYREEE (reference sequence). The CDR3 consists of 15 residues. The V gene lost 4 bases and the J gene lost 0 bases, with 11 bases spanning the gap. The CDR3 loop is CASSAPDSSGNTIYF. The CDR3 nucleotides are TGTGCCAGCAGCGCCCCCGACAGCTCTGGAAACACCATATATTTT.

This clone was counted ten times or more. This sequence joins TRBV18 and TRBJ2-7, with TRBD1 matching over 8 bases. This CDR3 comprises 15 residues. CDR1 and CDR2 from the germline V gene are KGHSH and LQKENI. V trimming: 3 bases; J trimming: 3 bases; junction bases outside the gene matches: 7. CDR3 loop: CASSPGTGSLYEQYF. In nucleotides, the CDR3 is TGTGCCAGCTCACCTGGGACAGGCTCTCTCTACGAGCAGTACTTC.

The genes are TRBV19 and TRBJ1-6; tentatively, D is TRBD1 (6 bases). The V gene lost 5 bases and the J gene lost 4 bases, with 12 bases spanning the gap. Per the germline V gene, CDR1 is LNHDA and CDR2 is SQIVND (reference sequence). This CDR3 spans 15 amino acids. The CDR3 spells CASSPTTGYNSPLHF. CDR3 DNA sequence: TGTGCCAGTAGTCCGACGACAGGATATAATTCACCCCTCCACTTT.

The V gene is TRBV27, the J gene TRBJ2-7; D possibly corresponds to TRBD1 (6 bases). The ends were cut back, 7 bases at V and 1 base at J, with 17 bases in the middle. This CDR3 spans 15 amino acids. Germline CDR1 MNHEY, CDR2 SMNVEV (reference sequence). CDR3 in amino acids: CASTPDQGKSYEQYF. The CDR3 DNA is TGTGCCAGCACCCCCGACCAGGGGAAGTCCTACGAGCAGTACTTC.

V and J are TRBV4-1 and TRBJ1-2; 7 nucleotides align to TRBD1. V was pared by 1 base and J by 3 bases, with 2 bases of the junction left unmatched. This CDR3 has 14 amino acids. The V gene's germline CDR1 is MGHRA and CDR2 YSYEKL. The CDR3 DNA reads TGCGCCAGCAGCCAAGCGGGACAGTACTATGGCTACACCTTC. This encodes CASSQAGQYYGYTF.

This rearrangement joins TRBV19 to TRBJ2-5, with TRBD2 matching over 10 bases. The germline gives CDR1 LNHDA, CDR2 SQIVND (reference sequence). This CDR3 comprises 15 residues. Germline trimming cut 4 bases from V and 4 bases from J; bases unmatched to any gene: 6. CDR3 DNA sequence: TGTGCCAGTAGTAAGGTAGCGGGGGGCCGAGAGACCCAGTACTTC. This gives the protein CASSKVAGGRETQYF. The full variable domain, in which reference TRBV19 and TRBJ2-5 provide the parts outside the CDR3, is DGGITQSPKYLFRKEGQNVTLSCEQNLNHDAMYWYRQDPGQGLRLIYYSQIVNDFQKGDIAEGYSVSREKKESFPLTVTSAQKNPTAFYLCASSKVAGGRETQYFGPGTRLLVL.

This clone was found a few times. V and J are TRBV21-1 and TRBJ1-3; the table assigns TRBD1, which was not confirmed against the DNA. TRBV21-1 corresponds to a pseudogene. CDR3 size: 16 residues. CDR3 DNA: TGTGCCAGCAGCCGGGACAGTTCAAGCTCTGGAAACACCATATATTTT. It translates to CASSRDSSSSGNTIYF.

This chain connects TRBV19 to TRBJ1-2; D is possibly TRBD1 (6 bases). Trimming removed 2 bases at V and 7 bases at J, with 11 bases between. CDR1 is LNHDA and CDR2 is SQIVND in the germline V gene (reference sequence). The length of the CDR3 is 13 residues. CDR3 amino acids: CASSIPGDGGYTF. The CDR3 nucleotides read TGTGCCAGTAGTATACCAGGGGACGGTGGCTACACCTTC.

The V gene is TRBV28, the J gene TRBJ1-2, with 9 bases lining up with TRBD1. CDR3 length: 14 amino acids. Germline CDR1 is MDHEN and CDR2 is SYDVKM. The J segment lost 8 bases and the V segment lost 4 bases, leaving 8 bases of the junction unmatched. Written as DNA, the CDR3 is TGTGCCAGCAGTTCGCCGGGACAGGGTGCAGGCTACACCTTC. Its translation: CASSSPGQGAGYTF.

CDR3 DNA: TGTGCTAGTGGTTTGCGGGCCAGGGAGGCCGCTAACTATGGCTACACCTTC. Translation gives CASGLRAREAANYGYTF. This chain joins TRBV12-5 and TRBJ1-2; D perhaps matches TRBD1 (5 bases). The V and J ends lost 2 bases and 0 bases respectively, with 16 bases between them. The CDR3 extends over 17 amino acids. CDR1 is LGHNT and CDR2 is FRNRAP in the germline V gene.

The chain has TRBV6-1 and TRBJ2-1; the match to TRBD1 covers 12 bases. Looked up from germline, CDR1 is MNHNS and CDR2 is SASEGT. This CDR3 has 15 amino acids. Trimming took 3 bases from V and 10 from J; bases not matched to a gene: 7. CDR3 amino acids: CASSERDRGPGEQFF. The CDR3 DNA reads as TGTGCCAGCAGTGAGAGGGACAGGGGGCCAGGGGAGCAGTTCTTC.

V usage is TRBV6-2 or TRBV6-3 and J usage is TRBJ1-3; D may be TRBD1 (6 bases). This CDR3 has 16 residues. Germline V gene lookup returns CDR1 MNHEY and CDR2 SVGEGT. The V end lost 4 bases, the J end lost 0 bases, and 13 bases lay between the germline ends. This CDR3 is CASSFGQPSSGNTIYF. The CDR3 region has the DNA TGTGCCAGCAGTTTCGGACAGCCCAGCTCTGGAAACACCATATATTTT.